The present T cell receptor (beta chain) was sequenced within a study of OX40 agonist ivuxolimab in advanced cancers. Some background on the complete study: Ivuxolimab, which targeted the costimulatory receptor OX40 (CD134), was an agonistic, fully human IgG2 monoclonal antibody. Intravenous ivuxolimab was administered to patients every 2 weeks at six dose levels: 0.01, 0.1, 0.3, 1.5, 3 and 10 mg/kg. Of the roughly 50 dose-escalation patients, hepatocellular carcinoma was present in around 19, melanoma in some 15, renal cell carcinoma in 9 and head and neck cancer in 9. The dose-escalation cohort was over 70% male with a mean age of about 58 years, ranging from about 23 to 85. Prior anti-PD-1, anti-PD-L1 or anti-CTLA-4 therapy was permitted, and 40% to 50% of dose-escalation patients had received checkpoint inhibitors. Partial responses occurred in three dose-escalation patients, of whom one had hepatocellular carcinoma and two had cutaneous melanoma. The point of sequencing TCRbeta in the periphery was to test whether ivuxolimab changed TCR sequence diversity and drove clonal T-cell expansion. The paper reports the monotherapy dose-escalation portion (N of about 51 patients) of the phase I ivuxolimab trial.

Overall results and qualifications from the work: Which antigens the clonally expanded peripheral T cells were specific for was not determined. Low levels of normalized T-cell clonal expansion were also seen in some nonresponding patients. Partial responders in the 0.1-3.0 mg/kg groups had among the lowest normalized peripheral clonal expansion, especially among CD8+ T cells. At doses of 0.1 to 3.0 mg/kg, clonal expansion of both CD4+ and CD8+ T cells in blood was seen between baseline and week 6. On average, CD8+ T cells showed more expanded clones than CD4+ T cells after ivuxolimab.

Remarks on this clone: Its antigen remains undetermined. Within one base of it there is no much larger clone, and no base qualities were kept.

To sequence the TCRbeta CDR3 region, genomic DNA was isolated from the sorted cells. TCRbeta CDR3 regions were sequenced using the immunoSEQ Assay. As stored in TCRdb, this immuneACCESS dataset retains in-frame rearrangements with V and J assigned. A fraction of the clones does not appear; measured against another copy, unresolved V genes explain less than half of the discrepancy, and the remainder lacks a known reason. The sample has about 66,000 clones on record, about 90% of them singletons. The biggest ten clones account for roughly 13% of the sample. The trial excluded patients who had a history of autoimmune disease or who were on systemic immunosuppression. Peripheral blood for TCR sequencing was drawn from every dose cohort at baseline, at cycle 4 day 1 and at cycle 7 day 1. Samples came from an open-label, multicenter, first-in-human phase I dose-escalation trial of ivuxolimab. Adults with locally advanced or metastatic melanoma, renal cell carcinoma, hepatocellular carcinoma or head and neck squamous cell carcinoma were enrolled in the trial. Before TCR sequencing, CD4+ T cells and CD8+ T cells from peripheral blood were sorted into separate populations.

Inclusive of the bounding cysteine and phenylalanine, the CDR3 is 14 residues long. The DNA shown is the 42-base CDR3, in frame from base 1. V is trimmed back by 6 bases and J by 4 bases, and the junction contains 4 bases that no gene match accounts for. For CDR1 and CDR2, the germline V gene lists SNHLY and FYNNEI. The V and J segments used are TRBV2 and TRBJ1-5; 9 bases in between match TRBD1. Sequences were derived from CD4+ or CD8+ T cells sorted from blood, sampled in a trial of the OX40 agonist ivuxolimab. This TCR was sampled from an adult with an advanced solid tumor such as melanoma, head and neck, liver or kidney cancer. CDR3 region: CASRGGTGNQPQHF. The DNA is as follows: TGTGCCAGCAGGGGCGGGACAGGGAATCAGCCCCAGCATTTT.